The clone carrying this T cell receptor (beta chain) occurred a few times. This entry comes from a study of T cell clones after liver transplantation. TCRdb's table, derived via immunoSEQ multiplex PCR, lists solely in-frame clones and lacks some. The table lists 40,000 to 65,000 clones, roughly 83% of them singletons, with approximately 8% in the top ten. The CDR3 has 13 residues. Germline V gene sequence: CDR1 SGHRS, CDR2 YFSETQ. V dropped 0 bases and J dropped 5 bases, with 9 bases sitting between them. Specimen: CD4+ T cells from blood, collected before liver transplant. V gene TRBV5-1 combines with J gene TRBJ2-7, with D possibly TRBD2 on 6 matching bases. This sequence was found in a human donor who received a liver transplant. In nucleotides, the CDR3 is TGCGCCAGCAGCTTGGCTCCGGGGGACGAGCAGTACTTC. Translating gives CASSLAPGDEQYF. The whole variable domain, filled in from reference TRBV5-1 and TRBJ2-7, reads KAGVTQTPRYLIKTRGQQVTLSCSPISGHRSVSWYQQTPGQGLQFLFEYFSETQRNKGNFPGRFSGRQFSNSRSEMNVSTLELGDSALYLCASSLAPGDEQYFGPGTRLTVT.